This T cell receptor beta chain was retrieved from a study of T cell responses to AZD1222 COVID-19 vaccine. Study-level findings and limits: Epitopes outside B.1.351 and B.1.1.7 mutated regions reportedly drew nearly half of spike TCRs. Samples come after the peak T cell response, not at day 14. Only a handful of AZD1222 recipients, roughly six in all, had baseline seropositivity.

V lost 6 bases to trimming and J lost 10 bases, with 12 bases between them. This CDR3 is built from 10 residues. From germline, CDR1 is DFQATT and CDR2 SNEGSKA (reference sequence). TCRdb's table, derived via immunoSEQ multiplex PCR, lists solely in-frame clones and lacks some. The sample records 100,000 to 150,000 clones, roughly 90% being singletons. To note about this clone: Its antigen is as yet unknown.

V and J are TRBV20-1 and TRBJ1-1; weak D call: TRBD1 (6 bases). The receptor's source is an adult in good health. Sequencing was performed on peripheral blood, taken on day 0 of AZD1222 vaccination. Here the CDR3 reads CSAYRDGAFF. The CDR3 DNA follows: TGCAGTGCGTACAGGGACGGAGCTTTCTTT.